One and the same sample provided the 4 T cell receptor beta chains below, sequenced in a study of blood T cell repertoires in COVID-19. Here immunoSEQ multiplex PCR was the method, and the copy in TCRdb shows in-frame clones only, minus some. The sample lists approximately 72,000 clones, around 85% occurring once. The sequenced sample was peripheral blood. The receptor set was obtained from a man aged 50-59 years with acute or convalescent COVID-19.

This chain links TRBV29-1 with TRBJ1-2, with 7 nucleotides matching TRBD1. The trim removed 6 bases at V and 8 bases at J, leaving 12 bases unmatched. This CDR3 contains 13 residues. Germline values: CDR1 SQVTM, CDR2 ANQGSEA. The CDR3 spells CSVDQGELMGYTF. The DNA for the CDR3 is TGCAGCGTCGATCAGGGGGAGTTAATGGGCTACACCTTC.

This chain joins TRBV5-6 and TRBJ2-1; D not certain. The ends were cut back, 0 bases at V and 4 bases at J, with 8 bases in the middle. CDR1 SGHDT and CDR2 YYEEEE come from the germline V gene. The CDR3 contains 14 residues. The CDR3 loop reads CASSLGAVYNEQFF. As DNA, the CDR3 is TGTGCCAGCAGCTTGGGGGCAGTTTACAATGAGCAGTTCTTC.

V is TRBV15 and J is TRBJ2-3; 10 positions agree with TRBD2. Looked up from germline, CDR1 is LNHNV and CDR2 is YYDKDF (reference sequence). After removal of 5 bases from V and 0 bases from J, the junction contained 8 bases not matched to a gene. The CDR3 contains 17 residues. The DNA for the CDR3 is TGTGCCACCAGCTCTAACCTAGCGGGGGCAAGCACAGATACGCAGTATTTT. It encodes CATSSNLAGASTDTQYF.

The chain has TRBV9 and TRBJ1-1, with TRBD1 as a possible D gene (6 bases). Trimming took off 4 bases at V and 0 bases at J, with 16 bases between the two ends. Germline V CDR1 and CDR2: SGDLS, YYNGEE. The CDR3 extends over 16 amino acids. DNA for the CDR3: TGTGCCAGCAGCCCCCAATTACAGGGCCTGAACACTGAAGCTTTCTTT. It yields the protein CASSPQLQGLNTEAFF.